These T cell receptor beta chains were read from a single sample in a study of blood T cell repertoires in COVID-19. The method was immunoSEQ multiplex PCR; TCRdb's version includes in-frame clones alone and lacks a portion of them. The sample shows 250,000 to 350,000 clones, 70% to 90% of them seen only once. Sequencing input: PBMCs or T cells enriched from blood (not recorded which). Receptor source: a woman under 40 who had recovered from COVID-19. Both conserved end residues are part of each CDR3. A D gene is named only where the DNA matches it firmly. Clone size appears in some rows only: once, few, many, or a class for an expanded clone.

.	.	TRBJ1-3	TRBV27	CATGSGNTIYF	TGTGCCACCGGCTCTGGAAACACCATATATTTT
.	.	TRBJ2-1	TRBV20-1	CSARTGFEQFF	TGCAGTGCTAGAACGGGGTTTGAGCAGTTCTTC
TRBD2	.	TRBJ2-1	TRBV2	CASIGGGASYNEQFF	TGTGCCAGCATTGGCGGGGGGGCCTCCTACAATGAGCAGTTCTTC
.	.	TRBJ1-1	TRBV10-2	CASSEFTSETFF	TGCGCCAGCAGTGAGTTTACGAGTGAAACTTTCTTT
TRBD1	.	TRBJ2-7	TRBV3-1/TRBV3-2	CASSLSTGVEQYF	TGTGCCAGCAGCCTTTCGACAGGGGTCGAGCAGTACTTC
.	.	TRBJ1-5	TRBV5-1	CASSLVPGQPNQPQHF	TGCGCCAGCAGCTTAGTTCCAGGGCAACCCAATCAGCCCCAGCATTTT
.	.	TRBJ1-1	TRBV7-9	CASSLWGQGSTEAFF	TGTGCCAGCAGCTTATGGGGCCAGGGAAGCACTGAAGCTTTCTTT
TRBD1	.	TRBJ2-1	TRBV19	CASSEGAVPYNEQFF	TGTGCCAGTAGCGAGGGGGCCGTTCCCTACAATGAGCAGTTCTTC
.	.	TRBJ1-4	TRBV19	CASSIRPLAREKLFF	TGTGCCAGTAGTATACGTCCCCTCGCGAGAGAAAAACTGTTTTTT
TRBD2	.	TRBJ2-2	TRBV6-5	CASRPGLAGTGELFF	TGTGCCAGCAGACCGGGACTAGCGGGGACGGGGGAGCTGTTTTTT
TRBD1	.	TRBJ1-1	TRBV10-3	CAISGRQGDTEAFF	TGTGCCATCAGTGGCCGACAGGGCGACACTGAAGCTTTCTTT
.	.	TRBJ2-1	TRBV5-1	CASSRTISGVYNEQFF	TGCGCCAGCAGTCGGACTATTAGCGGAGTCTACAATGAGCAGTTCTTC
.	few	TRBJ1-2	TRBV9	CASSGSSGRGLYGYTF	TGTGCCAGCAGCGGGTCCTCAGGCAGGGGCCTCTATGGCTACACCTTC
.	once	TRBJ1-2	TRBV19	CASSPQDWYGYTF	TGTGCCAGTAGTCCACAGGATTGGTATGGCTACACCTTC
TRBD1	.	TRBJ1-2	TRBV24-1	CATEGQGVGYTF	TGTGCCACCGAGGGACAGGGGGTTGGCTACACCTTC
TRBD2	.	TRBJ2-2	TRBV4-2	CASSPVLGGGVHTGELFF	TGTGCCAGCAGCCCCGTATTAGGCGGGGGGGTTCATACCGGGGAGCTGTTTTTT
.	.	TRBJ1-2	TRBV4-3	CASSYKTGSLDGYTF	TGCGCCAGCAGCTATAAAACCGGGAGCCTCGATGGCTACACCTTC
.	.	TRBJ1-1	TRBV12-3/TRBV12-4	CASSAPGHPVAFF	TGTGCCAGCAGTGCCCCGGGACATCCGGTGGCTTTCTTT
TRBD1	.	TRBJ1-1	TRBV14	CASSPWTGRNTEAFF	TGTGCCAGCAGCCCCTGGACAGGACGGAACACTGAAGCTTTCTTT
.	.	TRBJ2-5	TRBV15	CATSTFGVQETQYF	TGTGCCACCAGCACATTTGGAGTCCAAGAGACCCAGTACTTC
.	once	TRBJ2-7	TRBV30	CAWSVRHSTSYEQYF	TGTGCCTGGAGTGTACGCCACTCAACCTCCTACGAGCAGTACTTC
.	.	TRBJ2-5	TRBV5-6	CASSLGGGVEETQYF	TGTGCCAGCAGCTTGGGGGGCGGAGTTGAAGAGACCCAGTACTTC
TRBD1	.	TRBJ1-5	TRBV30	CAWSSGQSNQPQHF	TGTGCCTGGAGTTCGGGACAGAGCAATCAGCCCCAGCATTTT
TRBD2	.	TRBJ2-5	TRBV18	CASSAAAGGGETQYF	TGTGCCAGCTCCGCCGCGGCGGGGGGCGGTGAGACCCAGTACTTC